A selection of T cell receptor beta chains follows, all from one sample in a study of tumor-infiltrating lymphocytes in primary liver carcinoma. One entry per CDR3 protein results from TCRdb running MiXCR on the multiplex PCR reads. The sample includes over 35,000 distinct CDR3 sequences, approximately 70% of them seen just once. The sequenced sample was liver tumor tissue from sampling region 2. Receptors were obtained from a man aged 35-49 years with primary liver carcinoma and hepatitis B virus infection. CDR3s include the opening cysteine and the closing phenylalanine or tryptophan. D genes are given only for firm matches. Clone size is stated in some rows and not others, as once, few, many or a class when expanded.

v_call	clone_size	d_call	j_call	cdr3_aa	cdr3_nt
TRBV14	-	TRBD1	TRBJ2-5	CASSKRQGVREIQYF	TGTGCCAGCAGCAAGCGACAGGGGGTTCGGGAGATCCAGTACTTC
TRBV6-5	-	-	TRBJ1-2	CASSEVGGQGSDYNF	TGTGCCAGCAGTGAAGTTGGGGGACAAGGTAGTGACTACAACTTC
TRBV6-2/TRBV6-3	-	-	TRBJ2-1	CASLGAVGADEQFF	TGTGCCAGTCTTGGGGCGGTGGGGGCCGATGAGCAGTTCTTC
TRBV11-1	-	-	TRBJ1-6	CTSSRTLASPLHF	TGTACCAGCAGCAGGACACTGGCTTCACCCCTCCACTTT
TRBV6-2/TRBV6-3	-	-	TRBJ2-1	CASSPNASGPNEQFF	TGTGCCAGCAGTCCCAATGCGAGTGGGCCGAATGAGCAGTTCTTC
TRBV5-8	many	-	TRBJ1-5	CASSLFGTAGYSNQPQHF	TGTGCCAGCAGCTTGTTCGGGACGGCCGGCTATAGCAATCAGCCCCAGCATTTT
TRBV30	-	TRBD1	TRBJ2-7	CAWSNTGTGDEKYF	TGTGCCTGGAGTAATACCGGGACAGGGGATGAGAAGTACTTC
TRBV6-2/TRBV6-3	-	-	TRBJ2-3	CASSYSDHGRRRDTQYF	TGTGCCAGCAGTTACTCAGATCACGGACGGCGCAGAGATACGCAGTATTTT
TRBV5-6	-	-	TRBJ1-5	CAGSSTWGGDQPQRF	TGTGCCGGCAGCTCTACTTGGGGGGGCGATCAGCCCCAGCGTTTT
TRBV2	many	TRBD2	TRBJ2-5	CASSRLAAGQETQYF	TGTGCCAGCAGTCGACTAGCGGCTGGGCAAGAGACCCAGTACTTC